This T cell receptor beta chain was sequenced for a study of shared clonotypes between healthy human individuals. Trimming took 5 bases from V and 0 from J; bases not matched to a gene: 10. This CDR3 region has 17 residues. CDR1 and CDR2 from the germline V gene are LGHNA and YSLEER. TCRdb's copy holds only in-frame clones and misses some; the assay was immunoSEQ multiplex PCR. The sample includes 2 million to 2.5 million clones, nearly 97% of them seen just once. Sequences were obtained from naive CD4+ T cells sorted from blood. Stated subset: CD45RA+ positively selected. V and J are TRBV4-3 and TRBJ2-4; 7 positions match TRBD2. The TCR was taken from a man between 18 and 29 years old in good health. The CDR3 spells CASSLNTGGQAKNIQYF. CDR3 DNA sequence: TGCGCCAGCAGCTTAAATACGGGAGGTCAAGCCAAAAACATTCAGTACTTC.